The source of this T cell receptor (beta chain) is a study of PD-L1 blockade in urothelial cancer. Study-wide context: Reported median T cell count for blood samples was 110,000 to 150,000. Study-level findings and limits: Blood clones associated with the tumor expanded more at 3 weeks in durable-benefit patients.

A note on this clone: What it binds is not known. The junction differs from germline at one of its ends, possibly a read error.

This CDR3 region has 14 residues. Germline V lookup: CDR1 MDHEN, CDR2 SYDVKM. Sequencing was performed with immunoSEQ multiplex PCR; in TCRdb, only in-frame clones are kept and a portion is missing. The profile shows tens of thousands of clones, around 86% of them singletons. Described time point: pretreatment peripheral blood. The clonotype originates from a man in his 60s with urothelial cancer. The V and J genes are TRBV28 and TRBJ1-2, with D hard to call. Source: PBMCs, taken around atezolizumab (anti-PD-L1) treatment. CDR3 nucleotide sequence: TGTGCCAGCAGCTTATTCGGGAGGCACTATGGCTACACCTTC. Amino acids: CASSLFGRHYGYTF.